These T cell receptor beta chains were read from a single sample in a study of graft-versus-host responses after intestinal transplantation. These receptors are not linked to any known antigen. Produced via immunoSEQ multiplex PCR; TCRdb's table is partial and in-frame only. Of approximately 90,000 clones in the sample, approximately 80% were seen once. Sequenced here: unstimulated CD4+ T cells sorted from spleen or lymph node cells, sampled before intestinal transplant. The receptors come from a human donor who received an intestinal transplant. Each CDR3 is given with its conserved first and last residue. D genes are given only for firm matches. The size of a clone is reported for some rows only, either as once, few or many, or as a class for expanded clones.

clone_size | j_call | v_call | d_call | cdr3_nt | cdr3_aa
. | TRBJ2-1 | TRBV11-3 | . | TGTGCCAGCTCCAAAGGGGTTGGGAATGAGCAGTTCTTC | CASSKGVGNEQFF
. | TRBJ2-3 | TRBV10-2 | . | TGCGCCAGCAGTGAGGGGGCGTGGCCGTTAGGCACAGATACGCAGTATTTT | CASSEGAWPLGTDTQYF
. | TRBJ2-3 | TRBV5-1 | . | TGCGCCAGCAGCTTAGTAGCGAGGGCGAGCACAGATACGCAGTATTTT | CASSLVARASTDTQYF
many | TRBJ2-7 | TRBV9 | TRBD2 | TGTGCCAGCAGCGCGTCCGGGACTAGCGGGAGCTACGAGCAGTACTTC | CASSASGTSGSYEQYF
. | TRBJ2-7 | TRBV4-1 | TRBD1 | TGCGCCAGCAGCCGACAAGCGACAGGGAGTTACGAGCAGTACTTC | CASSRQATGSYEQYF
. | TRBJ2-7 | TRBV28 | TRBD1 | TGTGCCAGCAGTGTGGGACAGTCCTACGAGCAGTACTTC | CASSVGQSYEQYF
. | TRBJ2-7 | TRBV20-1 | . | TGCAGTGCGAGCGACCCCTACGAGCAGTACTTC | CSASDPYEQYF
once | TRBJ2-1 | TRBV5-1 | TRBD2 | TGCGCCAGCAGCGGCAGGGGCGGTAGCGGGGGGGGAATGAGCTCCTACAATGAGCAGTTCTTC | CASSGRGGSGGGMSSYNEQFF
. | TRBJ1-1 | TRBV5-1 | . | TGCGCCAGCAGCCACCAACAGGGTTATGAAGCTTTCTTT | CASSHQQGYEAFF
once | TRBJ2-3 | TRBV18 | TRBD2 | TGTGCCAGCTCACCACCGCGGGGGGCAGATACGCAGTATTTT | CASSPPRGADTQYF
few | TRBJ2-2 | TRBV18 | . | TGTGCCAGCTCACCGCGGCAGCTAGCGAACACCGGGGAGCTGTTTTTT | CASSPRQLANTGELFF
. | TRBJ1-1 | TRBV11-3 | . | TGTGCCAGCAGCTTAGGAGGTTCACAAACTGAAGCTTTCTTT | CASSLGGSQTEAFF
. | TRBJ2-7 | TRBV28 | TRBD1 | TGTGCCAGCAGCGGACCAGGGACAGGACCCTCCTACGAGCAGTACTTC | CASSGPGTGPSYEQYF
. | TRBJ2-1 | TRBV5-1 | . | TGCGCCAGCAGCTCCGGTCGCGCTAATGAGCAGTTCTTC | CASSSGRANEQFF
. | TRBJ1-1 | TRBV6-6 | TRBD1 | TGTGCCAGCAGGGACAGGGGGAGGAACACTGAAGCTTTCTTT | CASRDRGRNTEAFF
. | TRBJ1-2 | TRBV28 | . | TGTGCCAGCAGTTTTCCGGGACACCCGAGGAACTATGGCTACACCTTC | CASSFPGHPRNYGYTF
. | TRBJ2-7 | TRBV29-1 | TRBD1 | TGCAGCGGGGCCGGGACAGGGGAACCCTACGAGCAGTACTTC | CSGAGTGEPYEQYF
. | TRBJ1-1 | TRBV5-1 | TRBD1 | TGCGCCAGCAGCGGGGGACAGGGTGCTGAAGCTTTCTTT | CASSGGQGAEAFF
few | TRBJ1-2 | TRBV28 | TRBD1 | TGTGCCAGCAGTTTGGTGACAGGGGGGTATGGCTACACCTTC | CASSLVTGGYGYTF
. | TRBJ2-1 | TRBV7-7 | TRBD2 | TGTGCTAGCAGCTCGGGACTAGCGGGGGGTAATGAGCAGTTCTTC | CASSSGLAGGNEQFF
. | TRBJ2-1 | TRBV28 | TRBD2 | TGTGCCAGCCGGGCGGGGGGGGACAATGAGCAGTTCTTC | CASRAGGDNEQFF
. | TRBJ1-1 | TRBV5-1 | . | TGCGCCAGCAGCTCTACGGGGGGGTACGGACCTAACACTGAAGCTTTCTTT | CASSSTGGYGPNTEAFF
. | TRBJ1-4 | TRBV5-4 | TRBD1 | TGTGCCAGCAGCCAAAACAGGGGCGGGGAAAAACTGTTTTTT | CASSQNRGGEKLFF
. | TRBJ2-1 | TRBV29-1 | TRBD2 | TGCAGTGTAGGGCTAGCGGGAGGTTCTGAGCAGTTCTTC | CSVGLAGGSEQFF
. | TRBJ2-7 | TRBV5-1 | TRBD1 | TGCGCCAGCAGCGGGGCGGGACAGGGCTACGAGCAGTACTTC | CASSGAGQGYEQYF
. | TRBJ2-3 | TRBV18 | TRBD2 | TGTGCCAGCGCCTCGAGACTAGCGGGGGGTCGTGATACGCAGTATTTT | CASASRLAGGRDTQYF
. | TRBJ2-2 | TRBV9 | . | TGTGCCAGCAGCGTATTAGGGGCCGGGGAGCTGTTTTTT | CASSVLGAGELFF
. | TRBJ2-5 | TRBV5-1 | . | TGCGCCAGCAGCCTGGACTTCTCAGAGACCCAGTACTTC | CASSLDFSETQYF
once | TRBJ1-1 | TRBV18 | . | TGTGCCAGCTCACCCCTACATTCAGGGAACACTGAAGCTTTCTTT | CASSPLHSGNTEAFF
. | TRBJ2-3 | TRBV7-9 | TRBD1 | TGTGCCAGCAGCTCCGGGACAGGGCGCACAGATACGCAGTATTTT | CASSSGTGRTDTQYF
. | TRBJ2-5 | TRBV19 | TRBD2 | TGTGCCAGTAGTATCCGCGGGAGGGTGGCAGAGACCCAGTACTTC | CASSIRGRVAETQYF
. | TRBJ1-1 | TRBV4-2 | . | TGTGCCAGCAGCCAGGGCAGAGTGAACACTGAAGCTTTCTTT | CASSQGRVNTEAFF
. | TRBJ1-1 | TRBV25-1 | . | TGTGCCAGCAGTGGTTTCAGGGTGAGAAGCACTGAAGCTTTCTTT | CASSGFRVRSTEAFF
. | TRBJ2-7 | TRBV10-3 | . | TGTGCCATCAGGGTAGCGGAGAGGGGCTACGAGCAGTACTTC | CAIRVAERGYEQYF
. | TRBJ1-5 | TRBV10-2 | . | TGCGCCACTACAGGAGGGACCTATAGCAATCAGCCCCAGCATTTT | CATTGGTYSNQPQHF
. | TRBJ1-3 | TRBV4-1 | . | TGCGCCAGCAGCCAACTGGGAAACACCATATATTTT | CASSQLGNTIYF
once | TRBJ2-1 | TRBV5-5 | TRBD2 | TGTGCCAGCAGCTTACAGGGGACTAGCGAATACAATGAGCAGTTCTTC | CASSLQGTSEYNEQFF
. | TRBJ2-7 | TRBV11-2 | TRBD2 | TGTGCCAGCAGCTTGGGCGGGGGGGTTACTCCCTACGAGCAGTACTTC | CASSLGGGVTPYEQYF
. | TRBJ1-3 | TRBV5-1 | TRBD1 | TGCGCCAGCAGCCTGGACAGGACGACTGGAAACACCATATATTTT | CASSLDRTTGNTIYF
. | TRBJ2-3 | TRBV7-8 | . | TGTGCCAGCAGCTTCCCGGGACACATCACAGATACGCAGTATTTT | CASSFPGHITDTQYF
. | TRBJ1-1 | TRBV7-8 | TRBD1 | TGTGCCAGCAGCAGAAACAGGGGCCGGAACACTGAAGCTTTCTTT | CASSRNRGRNTEAFF
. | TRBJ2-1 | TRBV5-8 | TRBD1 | TGTGCCAGCAGATGGGACAGCTCCTACAATGAGCAGTTCTTC | CASRWDSSYNEQFF
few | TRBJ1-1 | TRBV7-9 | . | TGTGCCAGCAGCTTAGCTCTTGGGAGGGAAGCTTTCTTT | CASSLALGREAFF
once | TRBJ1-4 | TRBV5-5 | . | TGTGCCAGCAGCATAGATTTTACGGCTAATGAAAAACTGTTTTTT | CASSIDFTANEKLFF
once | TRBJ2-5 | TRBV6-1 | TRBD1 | TGTGCCAGCAGTCCAAGGACAGGTCAAGAGACCCAGTACTTC | CASSPRTGQETQYF
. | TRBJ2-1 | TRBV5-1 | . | TGCGCCAGCAGCTCCCTTGGAGGCTCCTACAATGAGCAGTTCTTC | CASSSLGGSYNEQFF
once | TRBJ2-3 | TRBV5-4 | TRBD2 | TGTGCCAGCAGCCTGGAGGGGGCGGGGGGGTACCACCCGCAGTATTTT | CASSLEGAGGYHPQYF